The rows below give T cell receptor beta chains drawn from one sample of a study of control samples from healthy donors and cancer patients. Using immunoSEQ multiplex PCR, the repertoire was profiled, and TCRdb retains in-frame clones only, with some absent. The table lists 120,000 or so clones, over 75% of them singletons, with roughly 2% in the top ten. Material: blood. These TCRs come from a man aged 18 to 30 in good health. Both conserved end residues are part of each CDR3. Fields, in order: V gene, clone size, D gene, CDR3 protein. D genes are given only for firm matches. Size tells how often a clone was seen (once, few, many) or the class of an expanded clone, and some rows leave it out.

V: TRBV19
size: once
D: TRBD1
CDR3: CASTPGTGGNQPQHF

V: TRBV5-4
size: .
D: .
CDR3: CASSLRQAYNSPLHF

V: TRBV9
size: .
D: .
CDR3: CASSGNTGEAGELFF

V: TRBV15
size: .
D: .
CDR3: CATSRDRQHNEQFF

V: TRBV24-1
size: .
D: .
CDR3: CATSGGSRSIQYF

V: TRBV3-1/TRBV3-2
size: .
D: .
CDR3: CASSLRQAGAFF

V: TRBV11-1
size: .
D: TRBD2
CDR3: CASSLHLAGYVNEQFF

V: TRBV19
size: .
D: TRBD1
CDR3: CASSTTGVSYEQYF

V: TRBV7-8
size: .
D: .
CDR3: CASSRDHRDHAEAFF

V: TRBV24-1
size: .
D: TRBD1
CDR3: CATSDSGQGHTYEQYF

V: TRBV27
size: medium-sized
D: TRBD1
CDR3: CASRRFQGDSNQPQHF

V: TRBV2
size: .
D: TRBD2
CDR3: CATGTSPTGELFF

V: TRBV19
size: .
D: TRBD2
CDR3: CASSRTSGRGNTGELFF

V: TRBV19
size: .
D: TRBD2
CDR3: CASSGLAGGPADTQYF

V: TRBV19
size: .
D: TRBD1
CDR3: CASRKTGTYTEAFF